One and the same sample provided the 14 T cell receptor beta chains below, sequenced in a study of CD8+ T cells in alopecia areata. Documented treatment: oral pan-JAK inhibitor, 5-10 mg twice daily. RNA, once extracted, was reverse transcribed into cDNA for use as the sequencing template. Generated by immunoSEQ multiplex PCR, the TCRdb table keeps only in-frame clones and is missing some. This sample has approximately 180,000 clones; roughly 58% occur once, and the top ten carry more than 15%. The sample here was CD4+ T cells sorted from blood, taken between weeks 55 and 65, from a patient treated with tofacitinib. The receptors come from a human donor with alopecia areata.

In its sample, this clone was seen a few times. This chain uses TRBV28 with TRBJ2-6, with TRBD1 as a possible D gene (6 bases). CDR1 is MDHEN, CDR2 SYDVKM, per germline. With 2 bases removed from V and 0 bases from J, the gap between germline ends came to 23 bases. This CDR3 has 21 residues. CDR3 in amino acids: CASSLLRPLRQVPSGANVLTF. The CDR3, as DNA: TGTGCCAGCAGTTTACTACGACCCCTAAGACAGGTCCCCTCTGGGGCCAACGTCCTGACTTTC.

This chain joins TRBV4-1 and TRBJ2-7; 9 bases match TRBD2. CDR1 and CDR2 from the germline V gene are MGHRA and YSYEKL. Trimming cost V 2 bases and J 9 bases; bases outside gene matches: 5. CDR3 length: 13 residues. The CDR3 sequence: CASSQLGLATQYF. The CDR3 DNA follows: TGCGCCAGCAGCCAACTAGGACTAGCGACGCAGTACTTC.

V is TRBV6-5 and J is TRBJ1-1; D is uncertain. Germline CDR1 is MNHEY and CDR2 is SVGAGI. The ends were cut back, 7 bases at V and 0 bases at J, with 6 bases in the middle. There are 12 residues in the CDR3. CDR3 DNA sequence: TGTGCCAGCATGGCATTGAACACTGAAGCTTTCTTT. It codes for CASMALNTEAFF.

The chain links TRBV19 to TRBJ1-2; D not certain. The CDR3 is 15 residues long. V lost 6 bases and J lost 1, with 15 bases in between. In germline, CDR1 is LNHDA, CDR2 SQIVND (reference sequence). The CDR3, as DNA: TGTGCCAGTAGAAGAGGGTTGAGTGATAACTATGGCTACACCTTC. Amino acid sequence: CASRRGLSDNYGYTF.

The gene calls are TRBV6-1 and TRBJ1-2, with 12 bases matching TRBD1. This CDR3 region has 16 residues. Germline V gene lookup returns CDR1 MNHNS and CDR2 SASEGT. V lost 1 base to trimming and J lost 5 bases; unmatched junction nucleotides: 5. This chain's CDR3 is CASSEGGQGARYGYTF. The CDR3 nucleotides are TGTGCCAGCAGTGAAGGGGGACAGGGGGCGCGTTATGGCTACACCTTC.

The gene calls are TRBV29-1 and TRBJ2-6; possibly TRBD2 for D (6 bases). The CDR3 has 15 residues. Per the germline V gene, CDR1 is SQVTM and CDR2 is ANQGSEA. Trimming took 5 bases from V and 0 from J, leaving 11 bases between them. For the CDR3, the DNA is TGCAGCGTTCTGGGGACTCTCTCTGGGGCCAACGTCCTGACTTTC. It yields the protein CSVLGTLSGANVLTF.

This clone was counted only a few times. This rearrangement joins TRBV6-5 to TRBJ2-3; a possible D gene is TRBD2 (7 bases). Trimming stripped 2 bases from V and 5 bases from J, with 11 bases between. The CDR3 loop spans 14 amino acids. Germline lookup yields CDR1 MNHEY and CDR2 SVGAGI. The CDR3 sequence is CASSYRGAEDTQYF. The CDR3 coding sequence is TGTGCCAGCAGTTACCGGGGGGCAGAAGATACGCAGTATTTT.

V and J are TRBV29-1 and TRBJ2-3; D is uncertain. Looked up from germline, CDR1 is SQVTM and CDR2 is ANQGSEA. Trimming shortened V by 3 bases and J by 1 base, and 11 bases separated the two germline ends. This CDR3 is 14 amino acids long. The CDR3 here is CSVDCRNRTDTQYF. CDR3 bases: TGCAGCGTTGATTGCCGGAATCGCACAGATACGCAGTATTTT.

The chain links TRBV23-1 to TRBJ1-6; maybe TRBD1 (6 bases). TRBV23-1 counts as an open reading frame of uncertain function. The CDR3 is made up of 14 amino acids. Between the trimmed V and J ends, which lost 3 bases and 9 bases, there was a span of 12 bases. The CDR3 region is CASSQRDIPSPLHF. The CDR3 region has the DNA TGCGCCAGCAGTCAGCGGGACATCCCTTCACCCCTCCACTTT.

This clone was detected only a few times. V and J are TRBV6-1 and TRBJ2-5; 7 bases map to TRBD1. With V trimmed by 0 bases and J by 5 bases, 9 bases remained unmatched. The length of the CDR3 is 16 residues. Per germline, CDR1 MNHNS and CDR2 SASEGT. CDR3 DNA sequence: TGTGCCAGCAGTGAAGCCCGGGCAGGGGGTAGGGAGACCCAGTACTTC. Amino acids: CASSEARAGGRETQYF.

The chain employs TRBV2 and TRBJ2-3; 10 nucleotides align to TRBD1. Germline V gene sequence: CDR1 SNHLY, CDR2 FYNNEI. CDR3 length equals 16 residues. The J segment lost 1 base and the V segment lost 9 bases, leaving 10 bases of the junction unmatched. The CDR3 nucleotides read TGTGCCAGAGCCGGGGCCGGGACAGGGGGCACAGATACGCAGTATTTT. The encoded protein is CARAGAGTGGTDTQYF.

This chain uses TRBV5-6 with TRBJ1-2; 11 bases are a match to TRBD1. V shed 5 bases, J shed 3 bases, and the junction held 3 bases outside the gene matches. CDR3 length: 14 residues. Germline loops: CDR1 SGHDT, CDR2 YYEEEE. This chain's CDR3 is CASRRTGGDYGYTF. CDR3 sequence (DNA): TGTGCCAGCAGGCGGACAGGGGGCGACTATGGCTACACCTTC.

This clone was detected only a few times. The J gene is TRBJ2-5, the V gene TRBV7-8, with D maybe TRBD1 (6 bases). V lost 0 bases, J lost 4 bases, and 18 bases lay in between. The CDR3 covers 17 residues. Germline V gene sequence: CDR1 SGHVS, CDR2 FQNEAQ. Here the CDR3 DNA reads TGTGCCAGCAGCTTAGCGAATGGGGGCCGCGAACGAGAGACCCAGTACTTC. Translating gives CASSLANGGRERETQYF. Supplemented by reference TRBV7-8 and TRBJ2-5, the full variable domain reads GAGVSQSPRYKVAKRGQDVALRCDPISGHVSLFWYQQALGQGPEFLTYFQNEAQLDKSGLPSDRFFAERPEGSVSTLKIQRTQQEDSAVYLCASSLANGGRERETQYFGPGTRLLVL.

V usage is TRBV2 and J usage is TRBJ1-5; TRBD1 matches 9 bases. The CDR3 contains 14 residues. Germline assignment: CDR1 SNHLY and CDR2 FYNNEI. The ends lost 5 bases at V and 6 bases at J; junction bases unmatched: 5. DNA of the CDR3: TGTGCCAGCAGTCAGGGACAGGGACCTCAGCCCCAGCATTTT. This sequence encodes CASSQGQGPQPQHF.